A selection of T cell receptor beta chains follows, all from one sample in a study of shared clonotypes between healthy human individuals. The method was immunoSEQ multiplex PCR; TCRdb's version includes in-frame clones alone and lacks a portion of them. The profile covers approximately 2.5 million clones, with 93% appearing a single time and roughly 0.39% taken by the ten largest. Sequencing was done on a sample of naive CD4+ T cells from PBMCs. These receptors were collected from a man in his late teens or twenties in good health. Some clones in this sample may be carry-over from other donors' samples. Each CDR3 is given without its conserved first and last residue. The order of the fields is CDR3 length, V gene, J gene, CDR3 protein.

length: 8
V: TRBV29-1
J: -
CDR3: SATVGEQY

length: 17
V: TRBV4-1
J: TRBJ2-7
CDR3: ASSQGPSSIAGANYEQY

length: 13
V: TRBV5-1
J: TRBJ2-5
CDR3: ASSLPGGEGETQY

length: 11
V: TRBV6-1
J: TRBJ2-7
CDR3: ASKVGHLYEQY

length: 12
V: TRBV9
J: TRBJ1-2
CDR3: ASNSGTGVPRYT

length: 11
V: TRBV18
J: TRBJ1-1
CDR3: ASSSDGVAEAF

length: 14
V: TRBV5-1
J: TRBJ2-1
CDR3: ASSSGAGGGYNEQF

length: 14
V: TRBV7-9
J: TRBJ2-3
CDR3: ASSPILAGNTDTQY

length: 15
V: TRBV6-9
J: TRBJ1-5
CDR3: ASSYFHPRGIGGPQH

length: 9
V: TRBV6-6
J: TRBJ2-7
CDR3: ASSFGGEQY

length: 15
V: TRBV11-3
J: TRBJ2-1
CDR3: ASSLDQRSYLYNEQF

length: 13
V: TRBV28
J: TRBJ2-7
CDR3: ASSFRDRPSYEQY

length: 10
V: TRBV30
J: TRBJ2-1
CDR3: AWSVDYNEQF

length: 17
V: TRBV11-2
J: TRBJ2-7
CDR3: ASSLESLFEGGPPYEQY

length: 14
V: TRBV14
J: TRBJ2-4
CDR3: ASSQGIPSSKNIQY

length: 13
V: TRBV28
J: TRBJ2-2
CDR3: ASSSWGVMAGELF

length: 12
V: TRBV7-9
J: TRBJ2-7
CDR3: ASPRGESWDEQY

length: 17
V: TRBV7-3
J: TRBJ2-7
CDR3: ASSLLPPGGQIFSYEQY

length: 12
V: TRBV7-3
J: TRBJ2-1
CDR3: ASSPQVSYNEQF

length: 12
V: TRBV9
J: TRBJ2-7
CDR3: ASSVTQNSYEQY

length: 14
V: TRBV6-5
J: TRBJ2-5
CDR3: ASSFRDTSYQETQY

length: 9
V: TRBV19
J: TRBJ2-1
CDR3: AVSSYNEQF

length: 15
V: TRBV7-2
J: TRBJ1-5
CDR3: ASSVVGGAGGNQPQH

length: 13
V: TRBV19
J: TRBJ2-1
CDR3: ASRNLATAYNEQF

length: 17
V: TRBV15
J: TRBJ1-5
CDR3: ATSFTLLGTGASNQPQH

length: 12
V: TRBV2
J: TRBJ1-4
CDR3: ATLTGRGNEKLF

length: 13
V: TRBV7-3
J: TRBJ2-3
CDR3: ASSLSRTSTDTQY

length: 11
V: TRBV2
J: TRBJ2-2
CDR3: ASQQGLGGELF